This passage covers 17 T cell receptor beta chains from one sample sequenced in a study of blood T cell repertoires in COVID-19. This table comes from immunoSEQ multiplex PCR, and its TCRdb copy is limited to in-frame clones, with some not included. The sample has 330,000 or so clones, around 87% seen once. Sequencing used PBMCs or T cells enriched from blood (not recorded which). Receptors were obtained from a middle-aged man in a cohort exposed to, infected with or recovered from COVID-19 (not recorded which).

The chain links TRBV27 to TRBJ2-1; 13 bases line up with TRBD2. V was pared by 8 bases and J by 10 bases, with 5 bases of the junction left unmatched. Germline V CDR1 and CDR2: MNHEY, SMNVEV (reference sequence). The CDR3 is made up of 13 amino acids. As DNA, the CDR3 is TGTGCCAGCTGGACTAGCGGGAGTTGGGAGCAGTTCTTC. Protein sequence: CASWTSGSWEQFF.

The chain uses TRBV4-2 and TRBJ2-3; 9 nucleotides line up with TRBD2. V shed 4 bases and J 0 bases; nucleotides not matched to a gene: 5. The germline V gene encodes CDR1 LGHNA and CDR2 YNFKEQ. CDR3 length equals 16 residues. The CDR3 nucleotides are TGTGCCAGCAGCCCGACTCTAGCGGGGAGCACAGATACGCAGTATTTT. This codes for CASSPTLAGSTDTQYF.

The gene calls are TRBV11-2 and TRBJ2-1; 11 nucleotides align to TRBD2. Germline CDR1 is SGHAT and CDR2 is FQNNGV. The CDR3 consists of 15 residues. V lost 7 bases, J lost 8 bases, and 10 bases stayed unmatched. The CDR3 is CASTQLAGEADEQFF. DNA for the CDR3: TGTGCCAGCACCCAACTAGCGGGAGAGGCGGATGAGCAGTTCTTC.

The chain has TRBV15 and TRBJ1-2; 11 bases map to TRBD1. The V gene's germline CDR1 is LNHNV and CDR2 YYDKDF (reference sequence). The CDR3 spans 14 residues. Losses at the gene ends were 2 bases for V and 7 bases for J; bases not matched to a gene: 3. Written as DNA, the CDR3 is TGTGCCACCAGCAGAAGGACAGGGGGCATTGGCTACACCTTC. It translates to CATSRRTGGIGYTF.

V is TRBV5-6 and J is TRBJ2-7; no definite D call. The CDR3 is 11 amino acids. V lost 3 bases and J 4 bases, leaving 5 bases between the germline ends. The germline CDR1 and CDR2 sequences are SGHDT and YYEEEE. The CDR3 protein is CASSSFYEQYF. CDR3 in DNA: TGTGCCAGCAGCTCCTTTTACGAGCAGTACTTC.

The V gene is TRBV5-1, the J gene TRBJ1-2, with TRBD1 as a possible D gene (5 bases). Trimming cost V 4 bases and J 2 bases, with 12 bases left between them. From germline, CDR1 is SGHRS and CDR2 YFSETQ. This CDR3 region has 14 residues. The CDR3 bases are TGCGCCAGCAGCCCCCGGACACCGAACTATGGCTACACCTTC. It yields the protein CASSPRTPNYGYTF. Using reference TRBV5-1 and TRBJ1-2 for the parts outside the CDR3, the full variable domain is KAGVTQTPRYLIKTRGQQVTLSCSPISGHRSVSWYQQTPGQGLQFLFEYFSETQRNKGNFPGRFSGRQFSNSRSEMNVSTLELGDSALYLCASSPRTPNYGYTFGSGTRLTVV.

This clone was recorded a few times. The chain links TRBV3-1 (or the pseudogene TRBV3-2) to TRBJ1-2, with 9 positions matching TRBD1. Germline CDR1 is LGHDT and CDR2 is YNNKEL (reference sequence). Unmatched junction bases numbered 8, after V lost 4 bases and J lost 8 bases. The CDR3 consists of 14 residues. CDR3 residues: CASSLGTGSEGYTF. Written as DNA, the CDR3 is TGTGCCAGCAGCCTCGGGACAGGGAGTGAAGGCTACACCTTC.

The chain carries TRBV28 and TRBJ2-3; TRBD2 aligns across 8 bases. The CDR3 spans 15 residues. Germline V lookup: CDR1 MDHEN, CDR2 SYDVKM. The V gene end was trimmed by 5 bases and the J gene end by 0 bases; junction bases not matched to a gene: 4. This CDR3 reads CASSRGGLSTDTQYF. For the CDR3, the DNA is TGTGCCAGCAGTCGGGGGGGCCTTAGCACAGATACGCAGTATTTT. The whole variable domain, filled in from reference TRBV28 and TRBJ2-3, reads DVKVTQSSRYLVKRTGEKVFLECVQDMDHENMFWYRQDPGLGLRLIYFSYDVKMKEKGDIPEGYSVSREKKERFSLILESASTNQTSMYLCASSRGGLSTDTQYFGPGTRLTVL.

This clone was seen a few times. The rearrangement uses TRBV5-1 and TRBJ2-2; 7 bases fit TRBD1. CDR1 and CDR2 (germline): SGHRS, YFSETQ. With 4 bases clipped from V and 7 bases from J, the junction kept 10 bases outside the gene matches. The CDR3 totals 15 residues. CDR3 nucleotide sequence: TGCGCCAGCAGCCACGGGACAGCTAGGGGCGGGGAGCTGTTTTTT. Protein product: CASSHGTARGGELFF.

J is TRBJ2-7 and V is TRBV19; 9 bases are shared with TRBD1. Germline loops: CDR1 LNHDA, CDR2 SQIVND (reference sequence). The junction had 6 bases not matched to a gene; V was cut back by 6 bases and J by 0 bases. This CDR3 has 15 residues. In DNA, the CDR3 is TGTGCCAGTAGGAAAGGACAGGGGTCCTCCTACGAGCAGTACTTC. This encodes CASRKGQGSSYEQYF.

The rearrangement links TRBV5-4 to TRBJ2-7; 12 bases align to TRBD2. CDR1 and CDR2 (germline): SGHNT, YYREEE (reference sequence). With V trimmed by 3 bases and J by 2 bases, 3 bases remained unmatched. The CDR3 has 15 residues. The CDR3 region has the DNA TGTGCCAGCAGCTCGAGACTAGCGGGAGCCTACGAGCAGTACTTC. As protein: CASSSRLAGAYEQYF.

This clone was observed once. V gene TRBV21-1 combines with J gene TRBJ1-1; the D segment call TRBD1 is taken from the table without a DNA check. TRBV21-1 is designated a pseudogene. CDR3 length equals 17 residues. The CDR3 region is CASSKGIEGQQNTEAFF. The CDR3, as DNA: TGTGCCAGCAGCAAAGGAATCGAGGGACAGCAAAACACTGAAGCTTTCTTT.

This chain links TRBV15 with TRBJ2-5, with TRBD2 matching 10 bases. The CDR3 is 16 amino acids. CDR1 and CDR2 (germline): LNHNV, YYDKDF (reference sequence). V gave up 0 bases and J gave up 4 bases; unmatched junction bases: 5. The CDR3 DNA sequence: TGTGCCACCAGCAGAGATCGGCTAGCGGGAGTAGAGACCCAGTACTTC. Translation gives CATSRDRLAGVETQYF. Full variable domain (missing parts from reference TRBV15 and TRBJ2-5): DAMVIQNPRYQVTQFGKPVTLSCSQTLNHNVMYWYQQKSSQAPKLLFHYYDKDFNNEADTPDNFQSRRPNTSFCFLDIRSPGLGDTAMYLCATSRDRLAGVETQYFGPGTRLLVL.

The CDR3 loop reads CASRLEGQLAGGGEQFF. The DNA of the CDR3 is TGTGCAAGTCGCTTAGAAGGGCAACTAGCGGGAGGTGGTGAGCAGTTCTTC. V is TRBV12-2 and J is TRBJ2-1; the D call TRBD2 from the table was never checked on the DNA. TRBV12-2 is a listed pseudogene. This CDR3 is 17 amino acids long.

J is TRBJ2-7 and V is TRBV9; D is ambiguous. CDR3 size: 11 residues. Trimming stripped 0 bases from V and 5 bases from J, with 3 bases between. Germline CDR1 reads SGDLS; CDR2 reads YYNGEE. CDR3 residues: CASSVGDEQYF. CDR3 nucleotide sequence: TGTGCCAGCAGCGTAGGAGACGAGCAGTACTTC. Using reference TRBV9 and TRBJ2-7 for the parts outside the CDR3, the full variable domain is DSGVTQTPKHLITATGQRVTLRCSPRSGDLSVYWYQQSLDQGLQFLIQYYNGEERAKGNILERFSAQQFPDLHSELNLSSLELGDSALYFCASSVGDEQYFGPGTRLTVT.

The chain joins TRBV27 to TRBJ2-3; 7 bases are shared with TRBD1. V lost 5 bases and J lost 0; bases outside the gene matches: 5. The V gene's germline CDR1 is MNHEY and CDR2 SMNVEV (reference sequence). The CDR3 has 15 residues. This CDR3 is CASSERGPSTDTQYF. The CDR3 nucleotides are TGTGCCAGCAGTGAGAGGGGGCCAAGCACAGATACGCAGTATTTT.

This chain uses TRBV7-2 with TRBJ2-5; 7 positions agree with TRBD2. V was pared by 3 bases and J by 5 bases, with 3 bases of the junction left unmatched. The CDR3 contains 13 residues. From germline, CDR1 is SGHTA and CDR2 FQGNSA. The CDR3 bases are TGTGCCAGCAGCTTTGCGGGAGACGAGACCCAGTACTTC. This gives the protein CASSFAGDETQYF.